The rows below give T cell receptor beta chains drawn from one sample of a study of human T cells and chemical hapten exposure. MiXCR, run by TCRdb on the RACE reads, gives a single entry per CDR3 protein. This sample has more than 250,000 distinct CDR3 sequences, with 7% to 10% found just once. This specimen was whole blood, taken in connection with sensitization to the hapten diphenylcyclopropenone (DPC). The receptors were gathered from a woman between 40 and 50 years old with alopecia areata. Some clones in this sample may be carry-over from other donors' samples. Each CDR3 is given with its conserved first and last residue. The D gene is left open where the match is weak. Where a row states a size, it is once, few, many or the class of an expanded clone; other rows omit it.

clone_size	cdr3_length	d_call	v_call	j_call	cdr3_nt	cdr3_aa
-	13	-	TRBV28	TRBJ2-7	TGTGCCAGCAGTTCTCCCATTCCCTACGAGCAGTACTTC	CASSSPIPYEQYF
few	15	TRBD2	TRBV9	TRBJ2-1	TGTGCCAGCAGCCCTAGCGGGAGGGTATACAATGAGCAGTTCTTC	CASSPSGRVYNEQFF
few	17	TRBD2	TRBV4-1	TRBJ2-1	TGCGCCAGCAGCCAGATCTTAGCGGGGGGGCCTGGCAATGAGCAGTTCTTC	CASSQILAGGPGNEQFF
many	15	-	TRBV11-1	TRBJ2-7	TGTGCCAGCAGCTTAGACAGCAGACTCTCCTACGAGCAGTACTTC	CASSLDSRLSYEQYF
-	14	-	TRBV4-1	TRBJ1-3	TGCGCCAGCAGCCAAGAGGCGCTGGACTACACCATATATTTT	CASSQEALDYTIYF
few	16	TRBD2	TRBV13	TRBJ2-1	TGTGCCAGCAGCTTCTGGCTAGCGGGAGTTAGGGATGAGCAGTTCTTC	CASSFWLAGVRDEQFF
-	17	TRBD1	TRBV28	TRBJ2-6	TGTGCCAGCAGTTTTGCGGACAGGTATACTTCCAGGAACGTCCTGACTTTC	CASSFADRYTSRNVLTF
-	14	-	TRBV7-2	TRBJ2-3	TGTGCCAGCAGCTCAAGGGCGGTCCCAGATACGCAGTATTTT	CASSSRAVPDTQYF
-	14	TRBD1	TRBV28	TRBJ2-7	TGTGCCAGCCTAAGCGGACAGGGTTCCTACGAGCAGTACTTC	CASLSGQGSYEQYF
-	14	-	TRBV7-9	TRBJ1-4	TGTGCCAGCAGCCACGGGTCAGCTAATGAAAAACTGTTTTTT	CASSHGSANEKLFF
many	13	-	TRBV6-2/TRBV6-3	TRBJ2-7	TGTGCCAGCAGGAGGGACGGAGGGGGCGAGCAGTACTTC	CASRRDGGGEQYF
many	15	TRBD2	TRBV24-1	TRBJ2-1	TGTGCCACCAGTGATAGGGAACTAGCGGGAGTTGAGCAGTTCTTC	CATSDRELAGVEQFF
-	12	-	TRBV20-1	TRBJ2-7	TGCAGCGCTCAGGTGCACCCCTACGAGCAGTACTTC	CSAQVHPYEQYF
few	13	-	TRBV29-1	TRBJ2-7	TGCAGCGTTGTCACAGGGGGGGACTACGAGCAGTACTTC	CSVVTGGDYEQYF
few	16	TRBD2	TRBV28	TRBJ2-3	TGTGCCAGCAGTTCCCGGGAGCGGGAATACACAGATACGCAGTATTTT	CASSSREREYTDTQYF
-	14	TRBD1	TRBV7-2	TRBJ1-2	TGTGCCAGCAGTTACAGGGGGCGAAGCTATGGCTACACCTTC	CASSYRGRSYGYTF
-	15	TRBD2	TRBV7-2	TRBJ2-3	TGTGCCAGCAGCTCCAGCGGGGTACCCACAGATACGCAGTATTTT	CASSSSGVPTDTQYF
many	14	TRBD1	TRBV28	TRBJ2-7	TGTGCCAGCAGTCTACCCGGGACAGGGTGCGAGCAGTACTTC	CASSLPGTGCEQYF